This TCR beta chain was found in a study of technical replicates of blood from a handful of donors. V shed 5 bases and J shed 7 bases, with 14 bases lying between them. Per germline, CDR1 LNHDA and CDR2 SQIVND (reference sequence). CDR3 length: 13 amino acids. Sequencing was performed with immunoSEQ multiplex PCR; in TCRdb, only in-frame clones are kept and a portion is missing. This repertoire shows 55,000 to 75,000 clones, roughly 94% found once; its top ten account for about 2.9%. The chain recombines TRBV19 with TRBJ2-5; weak D call: TRBD1 (6 bases). This receptor was obtained from a human donor in good health. Some clones in this sample may be carry-over from other donors' samples. The specimen was PBMCs. In DNA, the CDR3 is TGTGCCAGTAGTCCCGGGACAAAGGGGACCCAGTACTTC. Its translation is CASSPGTKGTQYF.